This TCR beta chain was obtained from a study of identical twins. General study results and limits: Shared out-of-frame alpha sequences (those common to twins) showed excess low generation probability. In beta out-of-frame sequences, the excess sharing between twins was weaker. Because invariant MAIT and iNKT cells could be present, zero-insertion analyses could be partly confounded.

Carrying unique molecular identifiers, the cDNA also gained a universal primer site through template switching. One entry per CDR3 protein, called by TCRdb with MiXCR from the 5' RACE reads. The repertoire holds approximately 1.8 million distinct CDR3 sequences, with about 32% as singletons. A remark on this clonotype: Antigen specificity is unknown.

The specimen sequenced was cord blood. This sequence was found in a newborn girl in good health.

The DNA of the CDR3 is TGCGCCAGCAGCCAAGTCGTTGTTCTGGGTTTTAATTCACCCCTCCACTTT. This gives the protein CASSQVVVLGFNSPLHF. The chain carries TRBV4-1 and TRBJ1-6; D gene ambiguous. Germline V CDR1 and CDR2: MGHRA, YSYEKL. Deletions cut 1 base from V and 6 bases from J, with 16 bases between. The CDR3 extends over 17 amino acids.